The source of this TCR beta chain is a study of post-analysis software for immune sequencing data. For the study at large: Recorded subtypes: relapsing-remitting, secondary progressive, progressive-relapsing; some patients unannotated. Study observations and caveats: When the samples were clustered directly with F measure, those that had been prepared in the same batch showed strong co-clustering. Normalized Chao1 diversity was significantly reduced in patients versus controls.

Unique molecular identifiers were carried by the TCR beta cDNA libraries. There were about 1 to 10 million T cells, and approximately 500,000 cDNA molecules came from them. TCRdb used MiXCR to reprocess the PCR reads, holding one entry per CDR3 protein. This table holds some 800,000 distinct CDR3 sequences, just over 45% found once. The table lists this clonotype with many counts. What it binds is not known. This TCR derives from a girl aged 10-17 years with multiple sclerosis. The sequenced sample consisted of blood.

The CDR3 spells CASSFDPGYGYTF. The DNA for the CDR3 is TGCGCCAGCAGCTTCGATCCAGGCTATGGCTACACCTTC. V gene TRBV4-1 combines with J gene TRBJ1-2; D call uncertain. The germline V gene encodes CDR1 MGHRA and CDR2 YSYEKL. The CDR3 loop spans 13 amino acids. Trimming removed 5 bases from V and 4 bases from J, with 11 bases in between.